This TCR beta chain was captured by sequencing in a study of blood T cell repertoires in COVID-19 (dated by TCRdb to the early 2020s). About the study as a whole: Samples covering the acute and convalescent phases of COVID-19 were provided by collaborators in the United States, Italy and Spain. The material from the prospective study consisted of cDNA or gDNA derived from T cells, B-cell-depleted T cells, or PBMCs. The dataset comprised deeply sampled blood TCRbeta repertoires from subjects exposed to, actively infected with, or recovered from COVID-19. The repertoires were released in a freely available public database meant as a resource for research on the immune response to SARS-CoV-2. The samples were drawn from two sources: the first 160 participants of the ongoing ImmuneRACE study, and over 950 subjects contributed by 6 global collaborators. A de-identified subject ID, COVID-19 status, age in years and sex were almost always included in the sample metadata. Where available, HLA class I and class II types were obtained from metadata supplied by the sample provider rather than from assay-based typing.

Notes on this clone: Which antigen it targets is not known. Nothing much larger sits one base from this clone, and base qualities are not available.

The CDR1 and CDR2 encoded by the germline V gene are SGDLS and YYNGEE. The CDR3 spans 14 residues, from the cysteine through the phenylalanine. Only the CDR3 part of the read is kept: 42 bases, read in frame from the first base. Trimming accounts for 3 bases at V and 4 bases at J, while the number of junction bases matched to no gene is 4. Results the study describes overall, beyond this receptor: Clinical and demographic metadata were provided uncurated, with the amount varying by source and participant.

Participants in the prospective study were aged 18 to 89 years, lived in 20 to 30 United States geographic areas, and enrolled through a virtual design. Cohort assignment in the prospective study relied on participant-reported clinical history from a screening survey and a study questionnaire. Recovered participants in ImmuneRACE Cohort 3 were defined by two consecutive negative NP/OP PCR tests, clearance by a healthcare professional, or resolution of symptoms. Mobile phlebotomists in the prospective study collected whole blood, serum and a nasopharyngeal or oropharyngeal swab from every participant. Participants in the prospective study had the option to provide additional blood draws and questionnaires over a 2-month period. Blood samples from the prospective study were shipped frozen or at room temperature prior to DNA extraction. The immunoSEQ Assay, a bias-controlled multiplex PCR, was used to amplify TCRbeta CDR3 regions from genomic DNA. On the authors' methods: The number of nucleated cells in each sample was estimated by amplification of reference gene primers within the assay. To quantify the absolute abundance of each unique TCRbeta CDR3 rearrangement, sequence reads were collapsed and filtered. For each sample, productive Simpson clonality was calculated by taking the square root of Simpson's diversity index across productive rearrangements. Imported from immuneACCESS, the table was reduced by TCRdb to in-frame sequences with V and J called. These copies leave out some clones; in studies compared against another copy, an unresolved V gene accounts for under half, and the cause of the remainder is not known. Clone size and the V and J calls come from that table; the DNA yielded D and trimming. This sample lists a few hundred thousand clones; approximately 85% were detected once. Under 2.5% of the sample is taken by the ten largest.

Sequencing was done on a sample of PBMCs or T cells enriched from blood (not recorded which). Recombination linked TRBV9 to TRBJ2-1; 7 central bases correspond to TRBD1. The clonotype originates from a man aged 30-40 years who had recovered from COVID-19. In nucleotide form, the sequence is TGTGCCAGCAGCGGGGGGACAGAGTACAATGAGCAGTTCTTC. It is translated as CASSGGTEYNEQFF.